The TCR beta chain described here comes from a study of prognosis after radiotherapy for stage I lung cancer. Two-round multiplex PCR on genomic DNA was the method by which TCR beta CDR3 was amplified. First-round PCR employed TRBV- and TRBJ-specific primers for each gene. One entry per CDR3 protein results from TCRdb running MiXCR on the multiplex PCR reads. The profile shows approximately 17,000 distinct CDR3 sequences, under 50% of them singletons. Germline V gene lookup returns CDR1 MNHEY and CDR2 SVGEGT. The CDR3 has 13 amino acids. Trimming left V 5 bases short and J 7 bases short, with 11 bases between.

This chain links TRBV6-2 or TRBV6-3 with TRBJ2-2, with D possibly being TRBD1 or TRBD2 (5 bases each). The sequencing used PBMCs, collected before or after stereotactic body radiation therapy (not recorded which). This TCR was sampled from a donor over 45 with non-small cell lung cancer. In DNA, the CDR3 is TGTGCCAGCAGTCCCGGGACCGTCGGGGAGCTGTTTTTT. Translating gives CASSPGTVGELFF.